Below, 26 T cell receptor beta chains from the same sample are listed, as sequenced in a study of identical twins. TCRdb re-called the 5' RACE reads through MiXCR, storing one row per CDR3 protein. In the table there are approximately 620,000 distinct CDR3 sequences, over 8.5% of which are singletons. The sample also formed part of further work on yellow fever vaccine responses in identical twins.

Sequencing was carried out using PBMCs. The source is a woman aged 18-29 years in good health.

The chain joins TRBV20-1 to TRBJ1-5; TRBD1 might be the D (6 bases). V lost 1 base, J lost 0 bases, and 10 bases lay in between. Germline V gene sequence: CDR1 DFQATT, CDR2 SNEGSKA (reference sequence). This CDR3 comprises 15 residues. The CDR3 nucleotides are TGCAGTGCTAGAGTACAGGGATATAGCAATCAGCCCCAGCATTTT. It translates to CSARVQGYSNQPQHF.

V is TRBV15 and J is TRBJ2-1; D is uncertain. CDR1 LNHNV and CDR2 YYDKDF come from the germline V gene (reference sequence). This CDR3 has 17 residues. Trimming removed 0 bases from V and 4 bases from J, with 16 bases in between. CDR3 DNA: TGTGCCACCAGCAGAGATGGGCAGGCCTACTCTTACAATGAGCAGTTCTTC. This codes for CATSRDGQAYSYNEQFF. Full variable domain (remainder filled in from reference TRBV15 and TRBJ2-1): DAMVIQNPRYQVTQFGKPVTLSCSQTLNHNVMYWYQQKSSQAPKLLFHYYDKDFNNEADTPDNFQSRRPNTSFCFLDIRSPGLGDTAMYLCATSRDGQAYSYNEQFFGPGTRLTVL.

This clonotype was detected ten times or more. This chain connects TRBV5-5 to TRBJ2-1, with 10 bases matching TRBD1. The CDR3 length is 16 residues. V trimming: 4 bases; J trimming: 2 bases; junction bases outside the gene matches: 6. Looked up from germline, CDR1 is SGHKS and CDR2 is YYEKEE (reference sequence). The CDR3, as DNA: TGTGCCAGCAGCGCTTCCGGGACAGGGGCCTACAATGAGCAGTTCTTC. Amino acid sequence: CASSASGTGAYNEQFF.

The CDR3 protein is CASSPRLAEITDTQYF. Here the CDR3 DNA reads TGTGCCAGCAGCCCTCGACTAGCGGAAATCACAGATACGCAGTATTTT. The chain has TRBV7-9 and TRBJ2-3; 9 nucleotides line up with TRBD2. The germline gives CDR1 SEHNR, CDR2 FQNEAQ (reference sequence). V dropped 5 bases and J dropped 2; count of bases not matched to a gene: 8. This CDR3 region has 16 residues. Filled out from reference TRBV7-9 and TRBJ2-3, the complete variable domain reads DTGVSQNPRHKITKRGQNVTFRCDPISEHNRLYWYRQTLGQGPEFLTYFQNEAQLEKSRLLSDRFSAERPKGSFSTLEIQRTEQGDSAMYLCASSPRLAEITDTQYFGPGTRLTVL.

The gene calls are TRBV20-1 and TRBJ2-1; 10 bases line up with TRBD1. Germline loops: CDR1 DFQATT, CDR2 SNEGSKA (reference sequence). V dropped 3 bases and J dropped 4; count of bases not matched to a gene: 6. There are 15 residues in the CDR3. The CDR3 nucleotides are TGCAGTGCTAGCAAAGGGACAGGGGTTTACAATGAGCAGTTCTTC. Translating it yields CSASKGTGVYNEQFF.

This clonotype was seen more than once but under ten times. The chain links TRBV28 to TRBJ2-1; 7 bases map to TRBD2. After removal of 1 base from V and 0 bases from J, the junction contained 6 bases not matched to a gene. The CDR3 consists of 17 residues. The germline V gene encodes CDR1 MDHEN and CDR2 SYDVKM. The CDR3 region has the DNA TGTGCCAGCAGTTTATTGGCGCGGGGGAGCTCCTACAATGAGCAGTTCTTC. Its translation is CASSLLARGSSYNEQFF.

The rearrangement joins TRBV27 to TRBJ2-7; 12 nucleotides match TRBD2. Trimming at V came to 6 bases and at J to 3 bases, leaving 6 bases not matched to a gene. The CDR3 is made up of 15 amino acids. CDR1 is MNHEY and CDR2 is SMNVEV in the germline V gene (reference sequence). The CDR3 region has the DNA TGTGCCAGCAGCGGAGGACTAGCGGGAAACTACGAGCAGTACTTC. Its protein product is CASSGGLAGNYEQYF.

This clonotype was detected once. This chain connects TRBV10-3 to TRBJ2-3; D unclear. This CDR3 is 15 amino acids long. V was shortened by 5 bases and J by 3 bases, with 15 bases between the two germline ends. Germline V gene data show CDR1 as ENHRY and CDR2 as SYGVKD. DNA of the CDR3: TGTGCCATCAGTACAGACGACCCCATGACAGATACGCAGTATTTT. This codes for CAISTDDPMTDTQYF.

The V call is TRBV6-2 or TRBV6-3, the J call TRBJ2-7, with TRBD1 matching 8 bases. This CDR3 has 14 amino acids. Germline V CDR1 and CDR2: MNHEY, SVGEGT. Unmatched junction bases numbered 4, after V lost 6 bases and J lost 0 bases. The CDR3 here is CASRDRASSYEQYF. The CDR3 DNA sequence: TGTGCCAGCAGGGACAGGGCCAGCTCCTACGAGCAGTACTTC.

The sample holds a few counts of this clonotype. The V call is TRBV28, the J call TRBJ2-7, with 7 bases matching TRBD1. The CDR3 loop spans 16 amino acids. Trimming took 6 bases from V and 0 from J; bases not matched to a gene: 11. The V gene's germline CDR1 is MDHEN and CDR2 SYDVKM. This CDR3 is CASSSPGQSSSYEQYF. CDR3 in DNA: TGTGCCAGCAGCTCACCGGGACAGAGTAGCTCCTACGAGCAGTACTTC.

This clonotype has a handful of counts. The V gene is TRBV5-1, the J gene TRBJ2-5; the D gene could be TRBD1 or TRBD2 (5 bases each). V was cut by 4 bases and J by 5 bases, with 18 bases left in between. There are 15 residues in the CDR3. Germline V gene data show CDR1 as SGHRS and CDR2 as YFSETQ. CDR3 residues: CASSQGPTLGETQYF. The CDR3 coding sequence is TGCGCCAGCAGCCAGGGACCTACCCTCGGGGAGACCCAGTACTTC.

This clonotype was seen a handful of times. This chain uses TRBV5-5 with TRBJ2-3; 7 bases agree with TRBD1. V was pared by 4 bases and J by 6 bases, with 17 bases of the junction left unmatched. The CDR3 spans 17 residues. CDR1 is SGHKS, CDR2 YYEKEE, per germline (reference sequence). CDR3 sequence (DNA): TGTGCCAGCAGCCCCGCAGGGGGTCGGGCTGTGCTGGATACGCAGTATTTT. It codes for CASSPAGGRAVLDTQYF.

This clonotype was seen more than once but under ten times. The V and J genes are TRBV28 and TRBJ2-7; TRBD1 aligns across 9 bases. The CDR3 contains 14 residues. J lost 7 bases, V lost 5 bases, and 9 bases had no gene match. Germline V gene sequence: CDR1 MDHEN, CDR2 SYDVKM. The CDR3, as DNA: TGTGCCAGCAGTCCGCCTCGACAGGGGGGGGAGCAGTACTTC. It codes for CASSPPRQGGEQYF.

J is TRBJ2-7 and V is TRBV6-5; TRBD1 matches 8 bases. V dropped 0 bases and J dropped 3; count of bases not matched to a gene: 1. In germline, CDR1 is MNHEY, CDR2 SVGAGI. The CDR3 is made up of 14 amino acids. The CDR3 protein is CASSYSDRGYEQYF. CDR3 DNA: TGTGCCAGCAGTTACTCCGACAGGGGCTACGAGCAGTACTTC.

This clonotype was observed a handful of times. This sequence joins TRBV6-2 or TRBV6-3 and TRBJ2-7; 8 nucleotides line up with TRBD2. Germline assignment: CDR1 MNHEY and CDR2 SVGEGT. This CDR3 has 14 amino acids. Unmatched junction bases numbered 6, after V lost 3 bases and J lost 5 bases. CDR3 sequence (DNA): TGTGCCAGCAGTTATGGAGCGGGAGACGACGAGCAGTACTTC. This sequence encodes CASSYGAGDDEQYF.

A remark on this clonotype: A read error is possible here, since a much larger clone lies one base away. The chain recombines TRBV7-6 with TRBJ2-2; 8 bases map to TRBD2. CDR3 size: 16 residues. CDR1 is SGHVS and CDR2 is FNYEAQ in the germline V gene. The CDR3 bases are TGTGCCAGCAGCCTCACCCTAGCGGGCAACACCGGGGAGCGGTTTTTT. Translated, it gives CASSLTLAGNTGERFF.

The chain carries TRBV28 and TRBJ1-5; no definite D call. This CDR3 contains 15 residues. With 3 bases removed from V and 5 bases from J, the gap between germline ends came to 14 bases. Germline V gene data show CDR1 as MDHEN and CDR2 as SYDVKM. CDR3 residues: CASSFFGKVHQPQHF. For the CDR3, the DNA is TGTGCCAGCAGTTTCTTTGGCAAGGTTCATCAGCCCCAGCATTTT.

This clonotype showed up many times. The V call is TRBV12-3 or TRBV12-4, the J call TRBJ2-1; TRBD2 matches at 10 bases. The trim removed 3 bases at V and 8 bases at J, leaving 7 bases unmatched. This CDR3 spans 15 amino acids. The DNA of the CDR3 is TGTGCCAGCAGTTTTCCTAGCGGGAGATTGGATGAGCAGTTCTTC. Its translation: CASSFPSGRLDEQFF.

This CDR3 reads CASSLGAASLGTQYF. CDR3 bases: TGTGCCAGCAGCTTAGGTGCAGCGTCCTTGGGGACCCAGTACTTC. The chain uses TRBV7-2 and TRBJ2-5; D not certain. V was trimmed by 1 base and J by 7 bases, leaving 16 bases between them. The CDR3 is 15 amino acids. Per the germline V gene, CDR1 is SGHTA and CDR2 is FQGNSA.

This clonotype was detected many times. The chain has TRBV24-1 and TRBJ2-1; no firm D call. V lost 0 bases, J lost 8 bases, and 10 bases lay in between. The germline V gene has CDR1 KGHDR and CDR2 SFDVKD. The CDR3 contains 14 residues. DNA of the CDR3: TGTGCCACCAGTGATTTGCAAAAAGGTTATGAGCAGTTCTTC. This sequence encodes CATSDLQKGYEQFF.

This clonotype was seen repeatedly, ten times or more. V usage is TRBV7-9 and J usage is TRBJ1-2, with TRBD1 matching over 11 bases. Germline V gene lookup returns CDR1 SEHNR and CDR2 FQNEAQ (reference sequence). This CDR3 contains 17 residues. Trimming at V came to 4 bases and at J to 6 bases, leaving 13 bases not matched to a gene. The CDR3 nucleotides read TGTGCCAGCAGCTATCCCTCCGGGACAGGGGGTTCGGATGGCTACACCTTC. This encodes CASSYPSGTGGSDGYTF.

This clonotype was seen more than once but under ten times. This rearrangement joins TRBV29-1 to TRBJ2-5; D is unresolved. This CDR3 is built from 14 residues. In germline, CDR1 is SQVTM, CDR2 ANQGSEA. The V end lost 0 bases, the J end lost 5 bases, and 13 bases lay between the germline ends. In DNA, the CDR3 is TGCAGCGTTGAAGATTATATAGGATCTGAGACCCAGTACTTC. Translating gives CSVEDYIGSETQYF.

This clonotype came up a few times. The V and J genes are TRBV7-6 and TRBJ2-7; D may correspond to TRBD1 or TRBD2 (5 bases each). Germline CDR1 reads SGHVS; CDR2 reads FNYEAQ. The CDR3 extends over 15 amino acids. The germline V and J ends were trimmed by 6 bases and 0 bases, with 15 bases remaining between them. CDR3 DNA sequence: TGTGCCAGCAGGGCCGACTGGGGGAGCTCCTACGAGCAGTACTTC. Its translation: CASRADWGSSYEQYF.

This clonotype was seen a few times. The V and J genes are TRBV3-1 and TRBJ2-1; D is uncertain. The germline V gene encodes CDR1 LGHDT and CDR2 YNNKEL (reference sequence). The V gene lost 1 base and the J gene lost 4 bases, with 11 bases spanning the gap. This CDR3 region has 15 residues. The CDR3 sequence is CASSQVPLKYNEQFF. Here the CDR3 DNA reads TGTGCCAGCAGCCAAGTCCCGCTTAAATACAATGAGCAGTTCTTC.

This clonotype has just a few counts. The chain couples TRBV11-2 to TRBJ2-5, with TRBD1 as a possible D gene (5 bases). This CDR3 contains 16 residues. Germline loops: CDR1 SGHAT, CDR2 FQNNGV. V shed 4 bases and J shed 4 bases, with 19 bases lying between them. CDR3 amino acids: CASSSPRPQGVETQYF. CDR3 bases: TGTGCCAGCAGCTCACCGCGCCCCCAAGGGGTAGAGACCCAGTACTTC.

This clonotype was counted only a few times. The chain links TRBV7-2 to TRBJ2-5; tentatively, D is TRBD1 or TRBD2 (5 bases each). This CDR3 contains 15 residues. V dropped 5 bases and J dropped 2 bases, with 15 bases sitting between them. Germline V gene data show CDR1 as SGHTA and CDR2 as FQGNSA. Written as DNA, the CDR3 is TGTGCCAGCAGCGGCGAGGGGTTACCTCAAGAGACCCAGTACTTC. This encodes CASSGEGLPQETQYF.